Sequencing of this T cell receptor (beta chain) was carried out in a study of blood T cell repertoires in COVID-19. This table comes from immunoSEQ multiplex PCR, and its TCRdb copy is limited to in-frame clones, with some not included. The sample has about 220,000 clones, around 81% seen once. Trimming removed 3 bases at V and 5 bases at J, with 13 bases between. Per germline, CDR1 SGHTA and CDR2 FQGTGA. The CDR3 has 15 residues. J is TRBJ2-2 and V is TRBV7-3; D might be TRBD2 (7 bases). Sequencing was performed on peripheral blood. The receptor was derived from a woman aged 55-75 years with acute or convalescent COVID-19. The CDR3 here is CASSLAGAGTGELFF. The CDR3 DNA reads as TGTGCCAGCAGCTTGGCGGGGGCAGGGACCGGGGAGCTGTTTTTT.